This is a list of T cell receptor beta chains from one sample in a study of T cells expressing NK-cell markers. TCRdb reprocessed the 5' RACE reads, with one entry per CDR3 protein and no DNA. Listed are about 260,000 distinct CDR3 sequences; under 0.5% falls within the top ten. Material for sequencing was blood T cells: a sorted CD56 or NKG2C T cell subset, CD4+ or CD8+ T cells, or bulk PBMC T cells (not recorded which). The receptor source for this set is a man aged 18 to 29 in good health. Both conserved end residues are part of each CDR3. The order of the fields is V gene, J gene, CDR3 protein.

v_call: TRBV10-1
j_call: TRBJ2-1
cdr3_aa: CASSPIGSGNEQFF

v_call: TRBV12-3/TRBV12-4
j_call: TRBJ1-1
cdr3_aa: CASSEQGARNTEAFF

v_call: TRBV29-1
j_call: TRBJ2-3
cdr3_aa: CSVGQGGTQYF

v_call: TRBV5-6
j_call: TRBJ2-1
cdr3_aa: CASSFGSGGLTSYNEQFF

v_call: TRBV10-3
j_call: TRBJ2-1
cdr3_aa: CAISETGLAGGGYNEQFF

v_call: TRBV5-1
j_call: TRBJ1-6
cdr3_aa: CASSVGTGRSPLHF

v_call: TRBV7-8
j_call: TRBJ2-2
cdr3_aa: CASSLEVPGELFF

v_call: TRBV12-3/TRBV12-4
j_call: TRBJ2-1
cdr3_aa: CASSDGLAGLSYNEQFF

v_call: TRBV21-1
j_call: TRBJ2-7
cdr3_aa: CASSKALCPSASYEQYF

v_call: TRBV9
j_call: TRBJ2-5
cdr3_aa: CASSEDREYQETQYF

v_call: TRBV20-1
j_call: TRBJ2-3
cdr3_aa: CSARAASGETSTDTQYF

v_call: TRBV12-3/TRBV12-4
j_call: TRBJ2-2
cdr3_aa: CASRTSGRNTGELFF

v_call: TRBV6-5
j_call: TRBJ2-5
cdr3_aa: CASSYSSGWEETQYF

v_call: TRBV2
j_call: TRBJ1-2
cdr3_aa: CASAAGAESNYGYTF

v_call: TRBV20-1
j_call: TRBJ2-7
cdr3_aa: CSARGAGRGEQYF

v_call: TRBV7-2
j_call: TRBJ1-2
cdr3_aa: CASSYDRDSGYTF

v_call: TRBV4-2
j_call: TRBJ2-3
cdr3_aa: CASSQDGGGNTDTQYF

v_call: TRBV27
j_call: TRBJ1-5
cdr3_aa: CASSNQGGRLQPQHF

v_call: TRBV29-1
j_call: TRBJ2-1
cdr3_aa: CSVEDSRTHNEQFF

v_call: TRBV13
j_call: TRBJ2-6
cdr3_aa: CASSPLGGHSGANVLTF

v_call: TRBV6-5
j_call: TRBJ2-1
cdr3_aa: CASSPSKGYNEQFF

v_call: TRBV13
j_call: TRBJ2-1
cdr3_aa: CASSPPPGPYNEQFF

v_call: TRBV30
j_call: TRBJ2-5
cdr3_aa: CAWSVGSQGGETQYF

v_call: TRBV5-1
j_call: TRBJ1-1
cdr3_aa: CASSVAQGRNTEAFF

v_call: TRBV12-3/TRBV12-4
j_call: TRBJ2-3
cdr3_aa: CASSQLRGQLGADTQYF

v_call: TRBV7-2
j_call: TRBJ2-1
cdr3_aa: CASSLASGRGAHNEQFF

v_call: TRBV28
j_call: TRBJ2-7
cdr3_aa: CASRRTAPYEQYF

v_call: TRBV20-1
j_call: TRBJ2-5
cdr3_aa: CSASLPGRPQETQYF

v_call: TRBV20-1
j_call: TRBJ2-1
cdr3_aa: CSATTPTVSYNEQFF

v_call: TRBV20-1
j_call: TRBJ2-1
cdr3_aa: CSAYREHEQFF

v_call: TRBV20-1
j_call: TRBJ1-3
cdr3_aa: CSAPTGTRSGNTIYF

v_call: TRBV12-3/TRBV12-4
j_call: TRBJ2-6
cdr3_aa: CASSRITGGAGSGANVLTF

v_call: TRBV7-3
j_call: TRBJ2-1
cdr3_aa: CASSLVPGEGYEQFF